These 2 T cell receptor beta chains were sequenced from one sample in a study of blood T cell repertoires in COVID-19. Profiling relied on immunoSEQ multiplex PCR, and the TCRdb table lists in-frame clones only, not all of them. The table has roughly 290,000 clones, approximately 83% seen once. Sample: PBMCs or T cells enriched from blood (not recorded which). The receptors here all came from a man in his thirties or forties who had recovered from COVID-19.

The chain employs TRBV20-1 and TRBJ2-2; D is unclear. The ends were cut back, 3 bases at V and 4 bases at J, with 12 bases in the middle. The V gene's germline CDR1 is DFQATT and CDR2 SNEGSKA (reference sequence). CDR3 length: 14 residues. The CDR3 DNA reads as TGCAGTGCTAGTAGCCTGCCCGGCACCGGGGAGCTGTTTTTT. Its protein is CSASSLPGTGELFF.

The rearrangement joins TRBV5-1 to TRBJ2-3, with D maybe TRBD1 (5 bases). Trimming cost V 4 bases and J 0 bases, with 15 bases left between them. The CDR3 runs to 16 residues. The germline V gene has CDR1 SGHRS and CDR2 YFSETQ. The CDR3 region is CASSLRGRASTDTQYF. Written as DNA, the CDR3 is TGCGCCAGCAGCCTCCGTGGCAGGGCAAGCACAGATACGCAGTATTTT.